Shown below are 7 T cell receptor beta chains from a single sample sequenced in a study of shared clonotypes between healthy human individuals. Here immunoSEQ multiplex PCR was the method, and the copy in TCRdb shows in-frame clones only, minus some. The sample contains about 2 million clones, around 96% of which appear only once. Cells designated naive CD8 were CD45RO-negative and were positively selected for CCR7, with terminally differentiated effector memory CD45RA+ cells excluded. Sequencing was carried out using naive CD8+ T cells sorted from blood. The receptors stem from a man aged 18 to 29 in good health.

Only one count was recorded for this clone. The chain employs TRBV28 and TRBJ2-5; a weak D match, TRBD1 (6 bases). The germline V and J ends were trimmed by 10 bases and 0 bases, with 12 bases remaining between them. The CDR3 length is 13 residues. Germline V gene data show CDR1 as MDHEN and CDR2 as SYDVKM. The CDR3 loop reads CATTGWNQETQYF. In nucleotides, the CDR3 is TGTGCCACCACAGGGTGGAACCAAGAGACCCAGTACTTC.

As for this clone: The sample contains more than one DNA sequence encoding this CDR3. The chain recombines TRBV27 with TRBJ2-3; 11 bases are a match to TRBD2. V lost 1 base, J lost 1 base, and 1 base stayed unmatched. The CDR3 length is 16 residues. Germline CDR1 and CDR2: MNHEY and SMNVEV (reference sequence). This chain's CDR3 is CASSLLTSGGTDTQYF. CDR3 DNA sequence: TGTGCCAGCAGTTTATTGACTAGCGGGGGCACAGATACGCAGTATTTT.

Only one count was recorded for this clone. The chain links TRBV4-3 to TRBJ2-1; 13 bases are shared with TRBD2. V lost 6 bases, J lost 6 bases, and 5 bases stayed unmatched. Germline CDR1 and CDR2: LGHNA and YSLEER. The CDR3 covers 15 residues. The CDR3 DNA reads as TGCGCCAGCAGTCCTACTAGCGGGAGGGGCAATGAGCAGTTCTTC. It translates to CASSPTSGRGNEQFF.

The genes are TRBV9 and TRBJ1-1, with 8 bases aligning to TRBD1. The CDR3 extends over 15 amino acids. Looked up from germline, CDR1 is SGDLS and CDR2 is YYNGEE. V gave up 6 bases and J gave up 2 bases; unmatched junction bases: 9. The DNA for the CDR3 is TGTGCCAGCATCCAATTAGGACAGGGAAACACTGAAGCTTTCTTT. Its translation: CASIQLGQGNTEAFF.

The rearrangement links TRBV29-1 to TRBJ2-3; D not certain. The CDR3 spans 13 residues. V was clipped by 3 bases and J by 4 bases, with 11 bases between them. Germline V lookup: CDR1 SQVTM, CDR2 ANQGSEA. As DNA, the CDR3 is TGCAGCGTTGATAAGGAATTCTCAGATACGCAGTATTTT. Its protein is CSVDKEFSDTQYF.

As to this clone: Other DNA sequences in the sample encode the same CDR3. The chain links TRBV27 to TRBJ2-7; D call uncertain. CDR1 and CDR2 from the germline V gene are MNHEY and SMNVEV (reference sequence). V lost 3 bases to trimming and J lost 0 bases, with 12 bases between them. The length of the CDR3 is 15 residues. CDR3 DNA: TGTGCCAGCAGTTTCGGACGGCCAAGCTCCTACGAGCAGTACTTC. It encodes CASSFGRPSSYEQYF.

This chain joins TRBV4-1 and TRBJ1-2; possibly TRBD1 for D (6 bases). The CDR3 has 15 residues. Trimming removed 4 bases at V and 5 bases at J, with 17 bases between. Germline loops: CDR1 MGHRA, CDR2 YSYEKL. CDR3 loop: CASSLSFPGTYGYTF. CDR3 coding DNA: TGCGCCAGCAGCCTTTCTTTTCCGGGGACATATGGCTACACCTTC.